The present T cell receptor (beta chain) was sequenced within a study of Graves' ophthalmopathy and Graves' hyperthyroidism. No donor had other autoimmune disease, uncontrolled infection, pregnancy or lactation. Isolation of PBMCs was performed using 7.5 to 10 ml of fresh peripheral blood. CDR1 and CDR2 from the germline V gene are MGHDK and SYGVNS. Germline trimming cut 4 bases from V and 2 bases from J; bases unmatched to any gene: 5. CDR3 length equals 15 residues. Using RNA transcripts, the TCR beta CDR3 regions were amplified. HTBI primers were used in a first-round RT-PCR, which preceded a second-round multiplex PCR. TCRdb independently ran MiXCR on the multiplex PCR reads; one entry per CDR3 protein. Of 650,000 to 900,000 distinct CDR3 sequences in the sample, roughly 41% are singletons; the top ten hold 44%.

V usage is TRBV25-1 and J usage is TRBJ1-5; 7 bases map to TRBD1. The source of this sequence is an adult man with Graves' ophthalmopathy. Material for sequencing was peripheral blood. The CDR3 nucleotides read TGTGCCAGCAGTGCACCGACAGGGCGCAATCAGCCCCAGCATTTT. Protein: CASSAPTGRNQPQHF.